This TCR beta chain comes out of a study of immune evolution from preneoplasia to lung adenocarcinoma. Resections took place in Japan or China from about 2014 to 2018. Profiled with immunoSEQ multiplex PCR; TCRdb holds only in-frame clones, not every one. This sample has thousands of clones; 77% occur once, and the top ten carry just over 6.5%. This CDR3 has 15 residues. CDR1 and CDR2 from the germline V gene are SGDLS and YYNGEE. The V end was cut by 1 base, the J end by 1 base, with 10 bases between. Sequenced input: FFPE lung adenocarcinoma in situ tissue. The TCR sequence derives from a person between 60 and 80 years old with lung adenocarcinoma. The chain links TRBV9 to TRBJ2-3; D not certain. CDR3 residues: CASSVQAIRTDTQYF. Written as DNA, the CDR3 is TGTGCCAGCAGCGTACAGGCTATACGCACAGATACGCAGTATTTT.